Listed here is a single T cell receptor beta chain. This sample was taken from a study of blood T cell repertoires in COVID-19. After removal of 3 bases from V and 6 bases from J, the junction contained 2 bases not matched to a gene. The CDR3 spans 13 residues. Per germline, CDR1 KGHSH and CDR2 LQKENI. Using immunoSEQ multiplex PCR, the repertoire was profiled, and TCRdb retains in-frame clones only, with some absent. The sample has 100,000 to 150,000 clones, about 84% seen once. The sequenced sample consisted of peripheral blood. The source is a human donor in a cohort sampled during active COVID-19. This chain connects TRBV18 to TRBJ2-7, with TRBD2 identical over 10 bases. CDR3 bases: TGTGCCAGCTCACCGGTAGCGGGAGGCGAGCAGTACTTC. This gives the protein CASSPVAGGEQYF.